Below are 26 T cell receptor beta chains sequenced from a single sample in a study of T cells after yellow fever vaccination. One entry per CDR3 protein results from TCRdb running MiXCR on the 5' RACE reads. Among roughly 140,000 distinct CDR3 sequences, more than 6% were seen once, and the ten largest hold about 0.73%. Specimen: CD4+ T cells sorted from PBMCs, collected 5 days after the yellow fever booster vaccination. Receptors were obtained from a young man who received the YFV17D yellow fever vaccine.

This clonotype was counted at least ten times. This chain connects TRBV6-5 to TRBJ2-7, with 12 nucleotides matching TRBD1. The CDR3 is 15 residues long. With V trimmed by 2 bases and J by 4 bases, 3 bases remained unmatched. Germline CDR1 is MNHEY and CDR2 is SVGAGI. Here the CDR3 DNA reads TGTGCCAGCAGTTACAGGGACAGGGGGCTTTACGAGCAGTACTTC. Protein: CASSYRDRGLYEQYF.

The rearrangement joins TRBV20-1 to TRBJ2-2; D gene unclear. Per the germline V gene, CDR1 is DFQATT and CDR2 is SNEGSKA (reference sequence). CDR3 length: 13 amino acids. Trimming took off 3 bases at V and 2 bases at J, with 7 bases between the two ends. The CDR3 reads CSASSSNTGELFF. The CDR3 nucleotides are TGCAGTGCTAGTTCCTCTAACACCGGGGAGCTGTTTTTT.

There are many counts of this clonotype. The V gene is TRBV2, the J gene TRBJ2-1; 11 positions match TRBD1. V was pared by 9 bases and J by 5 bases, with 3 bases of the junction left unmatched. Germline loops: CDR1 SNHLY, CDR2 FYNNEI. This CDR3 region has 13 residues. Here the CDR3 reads CARGTGGNNEQFF. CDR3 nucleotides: TGTGCCAGAGGGACAGGGGGTAACAATGAGCAGTTCTTC.

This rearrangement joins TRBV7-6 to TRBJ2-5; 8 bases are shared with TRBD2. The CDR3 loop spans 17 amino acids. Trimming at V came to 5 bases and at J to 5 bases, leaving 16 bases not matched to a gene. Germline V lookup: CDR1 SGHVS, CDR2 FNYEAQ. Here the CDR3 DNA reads TGTGCCAGCAGCGCCGGGGGAGGTGCGGGAGGCGAGGAGACCCAGTACTTC. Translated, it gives CASSAGGGAGGEETQYF.

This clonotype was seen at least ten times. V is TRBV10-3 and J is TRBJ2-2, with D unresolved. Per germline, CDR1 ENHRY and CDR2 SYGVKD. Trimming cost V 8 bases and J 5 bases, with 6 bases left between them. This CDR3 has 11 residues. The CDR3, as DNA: TGTGCCATCTGGGAAACCGGGGAGCTGTTTTTT. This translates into CAIWETGELFF.

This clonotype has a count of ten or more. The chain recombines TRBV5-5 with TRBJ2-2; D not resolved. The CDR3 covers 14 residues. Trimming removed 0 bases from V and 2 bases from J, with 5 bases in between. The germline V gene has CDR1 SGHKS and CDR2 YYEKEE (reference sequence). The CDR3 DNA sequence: TGTGCCAGCAGCTTGGGTGGAAACACCGGGGAGCTGTTTTTT. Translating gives CASSLGGNTGELFF.

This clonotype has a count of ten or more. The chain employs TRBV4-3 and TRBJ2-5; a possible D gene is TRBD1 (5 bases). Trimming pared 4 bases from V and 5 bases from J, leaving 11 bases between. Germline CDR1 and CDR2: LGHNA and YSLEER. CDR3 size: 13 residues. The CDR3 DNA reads TGCGCCAGCAGCCGCTCTAAGGGGGAGACCCAGTACTTC. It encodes CASSRSKGETQYF.

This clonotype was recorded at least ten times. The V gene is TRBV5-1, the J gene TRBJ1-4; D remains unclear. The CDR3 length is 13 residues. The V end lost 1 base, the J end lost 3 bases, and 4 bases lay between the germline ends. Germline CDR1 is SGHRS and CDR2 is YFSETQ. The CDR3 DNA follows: TGCGCCAGCAGCTTGAGCCCTAATGAAAAACTGTTTTTT. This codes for CASSLSPNEKLFF. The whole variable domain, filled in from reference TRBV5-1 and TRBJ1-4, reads KAGVTQTPRYLIKTRGQQVTLSCSPISGHRSVSWYQQTPGQGLQFLFEYFSETQRNKGNFPGRFSGRQFSNSRSEMNVSTLELGDSALYLCASSLSPNEKLFFGSGTQLSVL.

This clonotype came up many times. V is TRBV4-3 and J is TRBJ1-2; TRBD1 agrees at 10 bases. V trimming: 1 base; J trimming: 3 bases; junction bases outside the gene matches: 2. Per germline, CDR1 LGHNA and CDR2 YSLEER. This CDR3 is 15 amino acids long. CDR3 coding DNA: TGCGCCAGCAGCCAAGCTGGGACAGGGGACTATGGCTACACCTTC. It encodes CASSQAGTGDYGYTF.

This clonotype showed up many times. CDR3: CSAYFPPYEQYF. CDR3 DNA sequence: TGCAGTGCTTACTTTCCGCCGTACGAGCAGTACTTC. V usage is TRBV20-1 and J usage is TRBJ2-7, with unresolved D. The V and J ends lost 5 bases and 4 bases respectively, with 12 bases between them. The CDR3 is 12 amino acids. Germline CDR1 and CDR2: DFQATT and SNEGSKA (reference sequence).

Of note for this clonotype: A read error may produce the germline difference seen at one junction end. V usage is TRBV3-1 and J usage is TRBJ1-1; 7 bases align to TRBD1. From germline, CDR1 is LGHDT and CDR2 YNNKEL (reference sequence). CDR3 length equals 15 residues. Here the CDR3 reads CASTQVGTRGAEAFF. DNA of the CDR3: TGTGCCAGCACCCAAGTCGGTACCAGGGGGGCTGAAGCTTTCTTT.

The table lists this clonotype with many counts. The chain's CDR3 is CASSSGRTEAFF. The CDR3 DNA reads as TGTGCCAGTAGTTCGGGGAGGACTGAAGCTTTCTTT. The genes are TRBV19 and TRBJ1-1; no clear D. Germline V CDR1 and CDR2: LNHDA, SQIVND (reference sequence). This CDR3 region has 12 residues. V lost 5 bases and J lost 5, with 9 bases in between.

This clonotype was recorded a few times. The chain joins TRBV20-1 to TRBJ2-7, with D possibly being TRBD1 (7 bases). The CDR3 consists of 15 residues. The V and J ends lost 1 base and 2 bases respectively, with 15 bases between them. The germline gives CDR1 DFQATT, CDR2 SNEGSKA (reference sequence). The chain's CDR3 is CSARARSGGTYEQYF. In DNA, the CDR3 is TGCAGTGCTAGAGCTAGGTCAGGGGGGACCTACGAGCAGTACTTC.

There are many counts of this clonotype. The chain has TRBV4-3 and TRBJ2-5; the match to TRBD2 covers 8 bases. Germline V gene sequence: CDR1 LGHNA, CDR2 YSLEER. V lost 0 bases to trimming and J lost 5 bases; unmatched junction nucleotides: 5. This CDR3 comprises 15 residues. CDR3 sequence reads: CASSQEGGGRETQYF. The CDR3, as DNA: TGCGCCAGCAGCCAAGAAGGCGGCGGGAGGGAGACCCAGTACTTC.

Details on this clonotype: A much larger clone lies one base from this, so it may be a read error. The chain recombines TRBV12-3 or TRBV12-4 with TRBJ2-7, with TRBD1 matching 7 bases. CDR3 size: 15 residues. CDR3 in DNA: TGTGTCAGCAGCTATGGGACAGCTCAAGACTACGAGCAGTACTTC. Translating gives CVSSYGTAQDYEQYF.

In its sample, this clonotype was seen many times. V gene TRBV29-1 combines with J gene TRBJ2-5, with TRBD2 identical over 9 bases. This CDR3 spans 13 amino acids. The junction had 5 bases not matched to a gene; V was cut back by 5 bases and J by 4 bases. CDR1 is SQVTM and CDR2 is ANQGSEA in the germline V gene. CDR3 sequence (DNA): TGCAGCGTTCTGGAACTAGCGGGAGAGACCCAGTACTTC. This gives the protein CSVLELAGETQYF.

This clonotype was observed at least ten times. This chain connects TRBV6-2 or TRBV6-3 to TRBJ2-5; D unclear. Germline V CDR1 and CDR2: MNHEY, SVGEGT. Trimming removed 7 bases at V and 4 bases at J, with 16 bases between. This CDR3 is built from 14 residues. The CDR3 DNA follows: TGTGCCAGCACCCCATTGATGCGCGGAGAGACCCAGTACTTC. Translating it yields CASTPLMRGETQYF.

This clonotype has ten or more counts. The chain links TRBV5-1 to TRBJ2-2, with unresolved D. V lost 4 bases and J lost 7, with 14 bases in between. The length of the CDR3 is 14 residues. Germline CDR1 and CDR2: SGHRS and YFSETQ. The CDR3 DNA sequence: TGCGCCAGCAGCCCTGGGCGAGTGGGCGGGGAGCTGTTTTTT. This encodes CASSPGRVGGELFF.

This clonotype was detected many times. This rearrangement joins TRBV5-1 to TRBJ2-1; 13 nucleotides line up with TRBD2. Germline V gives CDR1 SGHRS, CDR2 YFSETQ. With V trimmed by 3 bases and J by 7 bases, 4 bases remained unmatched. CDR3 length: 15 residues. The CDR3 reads CASSSGGLAGNEQFF. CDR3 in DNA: TGCGCCAGCAGCTCGGGGGGACTAGCGGGAAATGAGCAGTTCTTC. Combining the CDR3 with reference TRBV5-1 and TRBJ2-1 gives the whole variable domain KAGVTQTPRYLIKTRGQQVTLSCSPISGHRSVSWYQQTPGQGLQFLFEYFSETQRNKGNFPGRFSGRQFSNSRSEMNVSTLELGDSALYLCASSSGGLAGNEQFFGPGTRLTVL.

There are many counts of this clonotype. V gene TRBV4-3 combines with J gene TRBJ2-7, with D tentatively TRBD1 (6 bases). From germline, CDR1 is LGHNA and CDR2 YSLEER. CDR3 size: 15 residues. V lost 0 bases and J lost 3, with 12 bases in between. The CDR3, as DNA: TGCGCCAGCAGCCAAGATTTCAGGGGCTTCTACGAGCAGTACTTC. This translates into CASSQDFRGFYEQYF.

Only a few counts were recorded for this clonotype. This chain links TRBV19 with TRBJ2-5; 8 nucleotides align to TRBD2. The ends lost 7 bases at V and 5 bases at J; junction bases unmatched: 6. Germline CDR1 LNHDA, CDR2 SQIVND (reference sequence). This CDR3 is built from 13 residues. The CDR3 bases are TGTGCCAGTACCGGGACTAGTACTGAGACCCAGTACTTC. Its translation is CASTGTSTETQYF.

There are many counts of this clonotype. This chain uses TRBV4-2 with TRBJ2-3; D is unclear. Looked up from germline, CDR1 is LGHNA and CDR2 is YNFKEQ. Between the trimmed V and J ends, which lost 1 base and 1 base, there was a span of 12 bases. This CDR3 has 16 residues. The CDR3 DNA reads TGTGCCAGCAGCCAAGTTCGTAGCCGTCGCACAGATACGCAGTATTTT. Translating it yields CASSQVRSRRTDTQYF.

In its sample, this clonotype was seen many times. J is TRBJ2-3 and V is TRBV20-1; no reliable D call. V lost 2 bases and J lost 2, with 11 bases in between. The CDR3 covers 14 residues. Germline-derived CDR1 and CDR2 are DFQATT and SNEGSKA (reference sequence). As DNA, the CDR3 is TGCAGTGCTAGATTTCCGTCCCACACAGATACGCAGTATTTT. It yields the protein CSARFPSHTDTQYF.

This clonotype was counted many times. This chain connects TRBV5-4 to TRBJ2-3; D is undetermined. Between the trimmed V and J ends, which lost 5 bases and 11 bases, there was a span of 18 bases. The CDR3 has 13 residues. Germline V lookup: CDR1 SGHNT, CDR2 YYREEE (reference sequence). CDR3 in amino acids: CASRDGPWRGQYF. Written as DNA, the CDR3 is TGTGCCAGCAGAGATGGACCTTGGAGAGGGCAGTATTTT.

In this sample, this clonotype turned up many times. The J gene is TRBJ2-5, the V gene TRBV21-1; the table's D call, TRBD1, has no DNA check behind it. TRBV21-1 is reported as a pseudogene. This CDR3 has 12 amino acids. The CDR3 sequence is CAWGSPGETQYF. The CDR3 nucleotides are TGTGCCTGGGGGTCGCCCGGGGAGACCCAGTACTTC.

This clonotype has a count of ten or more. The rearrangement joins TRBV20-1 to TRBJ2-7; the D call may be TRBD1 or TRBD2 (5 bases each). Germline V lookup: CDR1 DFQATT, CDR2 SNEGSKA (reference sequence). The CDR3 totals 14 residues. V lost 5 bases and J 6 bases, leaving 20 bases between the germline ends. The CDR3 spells CSAEPGPNKREQYF. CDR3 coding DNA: TGCAGTGCTGAACCGGGACCGAATAAGCGCGAGCAGTACTTC.